These 14 T cell receptor beta chains came from one sample sequenced in a study of monozygotic twins with inflammatory bowel disease. Reanalyzing the 5' RACE reads, TCRdb keeps one entry per CDR3 protein, without DNA. This repertoire includes 200,000 to 250,000 distinct CDR3 sequences. Material: blood. The receptors derive from a human donor with ulcerative colitis or Crohn's disease, or a healthy co-twin of an affected twin (not recorded which).

The rearrangement links TRBV11-2 to TRBJ2-7. Germline V gives CDR1 SGHAT, CDR2 FQNNGV. The CDR3 has 14 residues. The CDR3 region is CASSLDRHAYEQYF.

J is TRBJ2-1 and V is TRBV5-5; checking the TCRdb D call of TRBD1 is not possible without DNA. The CDR3 sequence is 15 residues long. Germline assignment: CDR1 SGHKS and CDR2 YYEKEE (reference sequence). The CDR3 loop reads CASSLYLGTGDEQFF.

V gene TRBV3-1 combines with J gene TRBJ1-1. Germline V CDR1 and CDR2: LGHDT, YNNKEL (reference sequence). The CDR3 is 15 amino acids. The CDR3 sequence: CASSHFRKSSSEAFF. The whole variable domain, filled in from reference TRBV3-1 and TRBJ1-1, reads DTAVSQTPKYLVTQMGNDKSIKCEQNLGHDTMYWYKQDSKKFLKIMFSYNNKELIINETVPNRFSPKSPDKAHLNLHINSLELGDSAVYFCASSHFRKSSSEAFFGQGTRLTVV.

The V gene is TRBV20-1, the J gene TRBJ2-3; TCRdb's D call, TRBD1, is unchecked because there is no DNA. The CDR3 is 14 amino acids. Germline CDR1 and CDR2: DFQATT and SNEGSKA (reference sequence). CDR3 amino acids: CSAPLRPSADTQYF.

This chain uses TRBV27 with TRBJ2-1. Germline CDR1 and CDR2: MNHEY and SMNVEV (reference sequence). This CDR3 is built from 12 residues. The CDR3 spells CASRPTLGEQFF.

The chain has TRBV20-1 and TRBJ2-1; lacking DNA, the TRBD1 call made by TCRdb goes unchecked. The CDR3 is 14 amino acids. Germline V CDR1 and CDR2: DFQATT, SNEGSKA (reference sequence). CDR3 loop: CSAPSQDTHNEQFF.

V usage is TRBV7-9 and J usage is TRBJ1-4; the D gene TCRdb calls, TRBD1, cannot be checked with no DNA. This CDR3 comprises 13 residues. Germline-derived CDR1 and CDR2 are SEHNR and FQNEAQ (reference sequence). The CDR3 spells CASSPQGNEKLFF.

V gene TRBV11-2 combines with J gene TRBJ1-6. This CDR3 comprises 15 residues. CDR1 and CDR2 from the germline V gene are SGHAT and FQNNGV. The CDR3 spells CASSLAPSYNSPLHF. The entire variable domain, with the rest obtained from reference TRBV11-2 and TRBJ1-6, is as follows: EAGVAQSPRYKIIEKRQSVAFWCNPISGHATLYWYQQILGQGPKLLIQFQNNGVVDDSQLPKDRFSAERLKGVDSTLKIQPAKLEDSAVYLCASSLAPSYNSPLHFGNGTRLTVT.

The chain joins TRBV7-2 to TRBJ1-2. The CDR3 has 12 amino acids. Germline CDR1 SGHTA, CDR2 FQGNSA. CDR3 loop: CASSLNSGGYTF.

This sequence joins TRBV20-1 and TRBJ1-5; TCRdb's D call of TRBD1 is untestable without DNA. The CDR3 sequence is 18 residues long. Germline V CDR1 and CDR2: DFQATT, SNEGSKA (reference sequence). CDR3 residues: CSARTPLSGTDSNQPQHF.

The chain is built from TRBV5-1 and TRBJ2-1. Per the germline V gene, CDR1 is SGHRS and CDR2 is YFSETQ. There are 16 residues in the CDR3. CDR3 loop: CASSLIRLSSYNEQFF. Supplemented by reference TRBV5-1 and TRBJ2-1, the full variable domain reads KAGVTQTPRYLIKTRGQQVTLSCSPISGHRSVSWYQQTPGQGLQFLFEYFSETQRNKGNFPGRFSGRQFSNSRSEMNVSTLELGDSALYLCASSLIRLSSYNEQFFGPGTRLTVL.

V and J are TRBV7-2 and TRBJ1-5. The CDR3 spans 14 residues. In germline, CDR1 is SGHTA, CDR2 FQGNSA. CDR3 protein: CASSLGYRDQPQHF.

J is TRBJ1-2 and V is TRBV5-1. The CDR3 has 13 amino acids. Germline assignment: CDR1 SGHRS and CDR2 YFSETQ. CDR3 sequence: CASASLGAYGYTF.

The J gene is TRBJ2-7, the V gene TRBV5-6; TCRdb indicates TRBD1, and absent DNA this call remains unverified. The CDR3 has 12 residues. Germline V gene lookup returns CDR1 SGHDT and CDR2 YYEEEE. The CDR3: CASSRGQQDWYF.